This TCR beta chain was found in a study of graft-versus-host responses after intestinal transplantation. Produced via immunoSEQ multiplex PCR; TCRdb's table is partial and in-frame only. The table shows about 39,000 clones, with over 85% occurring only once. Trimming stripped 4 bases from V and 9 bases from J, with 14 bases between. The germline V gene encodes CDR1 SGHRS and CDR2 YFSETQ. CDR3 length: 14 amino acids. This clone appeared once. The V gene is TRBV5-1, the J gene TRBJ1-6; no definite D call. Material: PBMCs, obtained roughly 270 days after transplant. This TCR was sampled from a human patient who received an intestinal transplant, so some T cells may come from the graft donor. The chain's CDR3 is CASSPDRLGSPLHF. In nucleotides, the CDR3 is TGCGCCAGCAGCCCTGATCGGCTGGGTTCACCCCTCCACTTT.